These T cell receptor beta chains were read from a single sample in a study of CD8 T cells in ankylosing spondylitis. Each CDR3 protein is one row after TCRdb ran MiXCR on the 5' RACE reads. Of a few hundred thousand distinct CDR3 sequences in the sample, roughly 12% were seen once. The sequenced sample was blood, either unsorted or a sorted T cell fraction (not recorded which). The receptors stem from a male donor with ankylosing spondylitis. Both conserved end residues are part of each CDR3. A D gene is named only where the DNA matches it firmly. The listing skips clone size in some rows; elsewhere it reads once, few, many or a size class.

cdr3_aa cdr3_nt d_call j_call clone_size v_call
CASSLMGGPKRGDTQYF TGTGCCAGCAGCTTAATGGGCGGCCCCAAAAGGGGGGATACGCAGTATTTT NA TRBJ2-3 NA TRBV7-2
CASSAYREGYTF TGTGCCAGCAGTGCGTACAGGGAGGGCTACACCTTC NA TRBJ1-2 NA TRBV6-6
CASSLAWSRTGASGGELFF TGTGCCAGCAGCCTCGCCTGGAGTAGGACAGGGGCTTCGGGCGGGGAGCTGTTTTTT TRBD1 TRBJ2-2 many TRBV7-7
CASSFGQGRGEQYF TGTGCCAGCAGCTTTGGACAGGGTAGGGGCGAGCAGTACTTC TRBD1 TRBJ2-7 NA TRBV5-5
CASSVGTVNSNQPQHF TGCGCCAGCAGCGTTGGGACAGTTAATAGCAATCAGCCCCAGCATTTT TRBD1 TRBJ1-5 few TRBV5-1
CASSQWRTEAFF TGTGCCAGCAGCCAATGGAGAACTGAAGCTTTCTTT NA TRBJ1-1 NA TRBV3-1
CSARDWRAMNTEAFF TGCAGTGCTAGAGATTGGAGGGCCATGAACACTGAAGCTTTCTTT NA TRBJ1-1 few TRBV20-1
CATGPADQPQHF TGTGCCACCGGCCCGGCAGATCAGCCCCAGCATTTT NA TRBJ1-5 many TRBV15
CASSLSGGNGYTF TGTGCCAGCAGCTTATCGGGTGGGAATGGCTACACCTTC NA TRBJ1-2 NA TRBV11-3
CASSIEFPHEQFF TGTGCCAGTAGTATAGAATTCCCGCATGAGCAGTTCTTC NA TRBJ2-1 few TRBV19
CAWSPGPATNNEQFF TGTGCCTGGAGCCCCGGACCTGCGACTAACAATGAGCAGTTCTTC NA TRBJ2-1 once TRBV30
CASSLAAGLAGGETQYF TGCGCCAGCAGCTTGGCCGCGGGACTAGCGGGTGGAGAGACCCAGTACTTC TRBD2 TRBJ2-5 few TRBV5-1
CASSQPEDVNTEAFF TGTGCCAGCAGCCAGCCTGAAGACGTCAACACTGAAGCTTTCTTT NA TRBJ1-1 few TRBV4-2
CSVEGGGTSGRHYNEQFF TGCAGCGTTGAAGGAGGCGGCACTAGCGGGAGGCACTACAATGAGCAGTTCTTC TRBD2 TRBJ2-1 many TRBV29-1
CAITDRDTYTF TGTGCCATCACAGACCGGGACACGTACACCTTC NA TRBJ1-2 few TRBV21-1
CASRDSRGHEQFF TGCGCCAGCAGGGACTCCAGAGGGCATGAGCAGTTCTTC NA TRBJ2-1 many TRBV5-1
CASSLDVGSNQTQHF TGCGCCAGCAGCTTGGACGTTGGGAGCAATCAGACCCAGCATTTT NA TRBJ1-5 NA TRBV5-1
CASRPDRGRSGANVLTF TGTGCCAGCAGACCGGACAGGGGGCGGTCTGGGGCCAACGTCCTGACTTTC TRBD1 TRBJ2-6 few TRBV28
CASTPGTGKVDEQFF TGTGCCAGCACCCCCGGGACAGGGAAGGTCGATGAGCAGTTCTTC TRBD1 TRBJ2-1 once TRBV5-4
CASSSEGREIEQYF TGCGCCAGCAGCTCCGAGGGGCGGGAGATCGAGCAGTACTTC TRBD2 TRBJ2-7 few TRBV5-1
CASTTGEGWNGYTF TGTGCCAGCACGACAGGGGAGGGGTGGAATGGCTACACCTTC TRBD1 TRBJ1-2 NA TRBV4-2
CASSLPGLVNTEAFF TGTGCCAGCAGCTTACCGGGACTGGTGAACACTGAAGCTTTCTTT NA TRBJ1-1 NA TRBV7-9
CSARSPGQAGTEAFF TGCAGTGCTAGGTCCCCGGGGCAGGCAGGCACTGAAGCTTTCTTT NA TRBJ1-1 few TRBV20-1
CSARRREGADEQFF TGCAGTGCTAGACGACGGGAGGGGGCGGATGAGCAGTTCTTC NA TRBJ2-1 NA TRBV20-1
CASSEAGAANEQFF TGCGCCAGCAGCGAGGCAGGGGCTGCCAATGAGCAGTTCTTC NA TRBJ2-1 many TRBV5-1
CASSFDKEGYTF TGTGCCAGCAGTTTCGACAAAGAGGGCTACACCTTC NA TRBJ1-2 few TRBV6-1
CASSPRVTTEAFF TGTGCCAGCAGCCCCAGGGTGACCACTGAAGCTTTCTTT NA TRBJ1-1 NA TRBV7-6
CASSFVTSGRAEQFF TGTGCCAGCAGTTTCGTGACTAGCGGGAGGGCGGAACAGTTCTTC TRBD2 TRBJ2-1 NA TRBV27
CASSPRPGLMNTEAFF TGTGCCAGCTCACCACGGCCGGGTCTCATGAACACTGAAGCTTTCTTT NA TRBJ1-1 NA TRBV18
CSVDGREGLSDTQYF TGCAGCGTTGATGGGCGGGAGGGCCTCTCAGATACGCAGTATTTT TRBD2 TRBJ2-3 many TRBV29-1
CASSPLGQGNTGELFF TGTGCCAGCAGCCCACTTGGACAGGGGAACACCGGGGAGCTGTTTTTT TRBD1 TRBJ2-2 many TRBV3-1
CSVESGSRYGYTF TGCAGCGTTGAATCGGGGAGTCGGTATGGCTACACCTTC NA TRBJ1-2 NA TRBV29-1
CASSLTGYGQETQYF TGCGCCAGCAGCTTAACGGGGTACGGCCAAGAGACCCAGTACTTC NA TRBJ2-5 few TRBV5-1
CASSLREVIIETQYF TGTGCCAGCAGTTTGCGGGAGGTGATCATAGAGACCCAGTACTTC TRBD2 TRBJ2-5 NA TRBV12-3/TRBV12-4
CSASRRDLSTDTQYF TGCAGTGCGTCTCGCAGGGACCTAAGCACAGATACGCAGTATTTT NA TRBJ2-3 NA TRBV20-1
CASSLYDFRSYNEQFF TGTGCCAGCAGTTTATACGACTTCCGCTCCTACAATGAGCAGTTCTTC NA TRBJ2-1 NA TRBV27
CASSSMGLGSGRDEQYF TGTGCCAGCAGCTCAATGGGGTTGGGTAGCGGGAGGGACGAGCAGTACTTC TRBD2 TRBJ2-7 many TRBV7-2
CASSSGLRGTDTQYF TGTGCCAGCAGTTCGGGACTAAGGGGCACAGATACGCAGTATTTT TRBD2 TRBJ2-3 few TRBV27
CASSTRQGGPSTDTQYF TGTGCCAGCAGCACGCGACAGGGGGGCCCTAGCACAGATACGCAGTATTTT TRBD1 TRBJ2-3 many TRBV14
CATSEVQGAGQETQYF TGTGCCACCAGTGAGGTACAGGGGGCAGGCCAAGAGACCCAGTACTTC TRBD1 TRBJ2-5 NA TRBV24-1
CASSLGQGMSSYEQYF TGTGCCAGCAGTCTGGGACAGGGTATGAGCTCCTACGAGCAGTACTTC TRBD1 TRBJ2-7 few TRBV12-3/TRBV12-4
CAISESGVRGGYTF TGTGCCATCAGTGAGTCGGGAGTTAGAGGAGGCTACACCTTC NA TRBJ1-2 many TRBV10-3
CSARVIAGAREQFF TGCAGTGCTAGAGTGATAGCGGGGGCCAGGGAGCAGTTCTTC TRBD2 TRBJ2-1 few TRBV20-1
CSAQVRLSSYNEQFF TGCAGTGCTCAGGTGCGGTTATCGTCCTACAATGAGCAGTTCTTC NA TRBJ2-1 few TRBV20-1
CAISESSGSWGLKETQYF TGTGCCATCAGTGAGTCGAGCGGATCCTGGGGTTTGAAAGAGACCCAGTACTTC NA TRBJ2-5 many TRBV10-3
CASSPDTQAFF TGTGCCAGCAGCCCCGACACTCAAGCTTTCTTT NA TRBJ1-1 many TRBV12-3/TRBV12-4